This TCR beta chain comes out of a study of T-cell reconstitution after alpha-beta-depleted transplantation in children. The sample holds a few counts of this clonotype. Its antigen is not identified. As it was prepared, the TCRbeta library received unique molecular identifiers. Each CDR3 protein gets one entry after TCRdb re-called the PCR reads with MiXCR. The table shows around 500,000 distinct CDR3 sequences, with about 23% occurring only once. Overall study findings and caveats: It was surviving recipient T cells and thymic progenitors that gave some patients high TCRbeta diversity at day 60. Once a year had passed after transplant, T-cell counts and diversity came mostly from newly produced T cells. Alpha-beta T cells present about two months after transplant were reported to originate from several hundred expanded graft clones.

The CDR3 is 13 residues long. Trimming shortened V by 3 bases and J by 6 bases, and 12 bases separated the two germline ends. Sequencing used PBMCs, mostly from graft donor cells, obtained 360 days after TCRalphabeta/CD19-depleted stem cell transplant. This sequence originates from a boy in the first two years of life who had a stem cell transplant for acute myeloid leukemia, so the T cells may come from the graft donor. V gene TRBV12-3 or TRBV12-4 combines with J gene TRBJ2-7; D is unclear. CDR3 in amino acids: CASSLGVSGEQYF. The CDR3 coding sequence is TGTGCCAGCAGTTTGGGTGTGTCGGGCGAGCAGTACTTC.